A selection of T cell receptor beta chains follows, all from one sample in a study of CD8 T cells in Susac syndrome. Each CDR3 protein gets one entry after TCRdb re-called the immunoSEQ multiplex PCR reads with MiXCR. Of 75,000 to 95,000 distinct CDR3 sequences in the sample, 93% were seen once. Sequenced sample: CD8+ T cells from PBMCs. Source of these receptors: a human donor with Susac syndrome. The CDR3 runs from the conserved cysteine through the conserved F or W. D genes are given only for firm matches. Part of the rows lack a size; the others show once, few, many or a class for expanded clones.

v_call: TRBV6-4
d_call: TRBD1
j_call: TRBJ2-2
clone_size: NA
cdr3_nt: TGTGCCAGCGAAGACAGGGACACCGGGGAGCTGTTTTTT
cdr3_aa: CASEDRDTGELFF

v_call: TRBV10-3
d_call: NA
j_call: TRBJ1-2
clone_size: once
cdr3_nt: TGTGCCATCAGTGAGCCAGGGAAGGTGGAAGGCTACACCTTC
cdr3_aa: CAISEPGKVEGYTF

v_call: TRBV20-1
d_call: TRBD1
j_call: TRBJ2-3
clone_size: NA
cdr3_nt: TGCAGTGCCCCGGACAGGACAGATACGCAGTATTTT
cdr3_aa: CSAPDRTDTQYF

v_call: TRBV20-1
d_call: TRBD2
j_call: TRBJ2-2
clone_size: once
cdr3_nt: TGCAGTGCTGGGACTAGCGGGGGCGACACCGGGGAGCTGTTTTTT
cdr3_aa: CSAGTSGGDTGELFF

v_call: TRBV28
d_call: NA
j_call: TRBJ2-7
clone_size: NA
cdr3_nt: TGTGCCAGCAGCCTCAGTTTCCAGGGACCCTACGAGCAGTACTTC
cdr3_aa: CASSLSFQGPYEQYF

v_call: TRBV7-9
d_call: TRBD2
j_call: TRBJ2-1
clone_size: NA
cdr3_nt: TGTGCCAGCAGCCTAAGGGCGGGAGGGCTCGACAATGAGCAGTTCTTC
cdr3_aa: CASSLRAGGLDNEQFF

v_call: TRBV28
d_call: NA
j_call: TRBJ1-5
clone_size: NA
cdr3_nt: TGTGCCAGCAGTTTAGAGGGGTATCATCAGCCCCAGCATTTT
cdr3_aa: CASSLEGYHQPQHF

v_call: TRBV11-3
d_call: NA
j_call: TRBJ2-1
clone_size: NA
cdr3_nt: TGTGCCAGCAGCTACTACGGAGACGGGGTCGACAATGAGCAGTTCTTC
cdr3_aa: CASSYYGDGVDNEQFF

v_call: TRBV12-3/TRBV12-4
d_call: NA
j_call: TRBJ1-5
clone_size: NA
cdr3_nt: TGTGCCAGCAGTTTGGGGCAGCCCCAGCATTTT
cdr3_aa: CASSLGQPQHF

v_call: TRBV6-5
d_call: NA
j_call: TRBJ2-1
clone_size: few
cdr3_nt: TGTGCCAGCAGTCACGACAATGAGCAGTTCTTC
cdr3_aa: CASSHDNEQFF

v_call: TRBV2
d_call: TRBD1
j_call: TRBJ1-6
clone_size: NA
cdr3_nt: TGTGCCAGCAGTGAGGGACAGGGGGGTTCACCCCTCCACTTT
cdr3_aa: CASSEGQGGSPLHF

v_call: TRBV2
d_call: NA
j_call: TRBJ1-2
clone_size: NA
cdr3_nt: TGTGCCAGCAGCGCCGGCTCGGCCATGAGTTACTATGGCTACACCTTC
cdr3_aa: CASSAGSAMSYYGYTF

v_call: TRBV7-9
d_call: NA
j_call: TRBJ1-5
clone_size: once
cdr3_nt: TGTGCCAGCAGCGCAGGCAATCAGCCCCAGCATTTT
cdr3_aa: CASSAGNQPQHF

v_call: TRBV21-1
d_call: NA
j_call: TRBJ1-4
clone_size: NA
cdr3_nt: TGTGCCAGCAGCAATAGGTACGTTCCCGGCAGGATTAATGAAAAACTGTTTTTT
cdr3_aa: CASSNRYVPGRINEKLFF

v_call: TRBV3-1
d_call: TRBD2
j_call: TRBJ2-1
clone_size: NA
cdr3_nt: TGTGCCAGCAGCCAAATAGCGGGAGGGCCGAATGAGCAGTTCTTC
cdr3_aa: CASSQIAGGPNEQFF

v_call: TRBV19
d_call: TRBD1
j_call: TRBJ1-1
clone_size: NA
cdr3_nt: TGTGCCAGTAAGAGACAGGGATTGAACACTGAAGCTTTCTTT
cdr3_aa: CASKRQGLNTEAFF

v_call: TRBV28
d_call: NA
j_call: TRBJ2-1
clone_size: NA
cdr3_nt: TGTGCCAGCAGTACCTACAATGAGCAGTTCTTC
cdr3_aa: CASSTYNEQFF

v_call: TRBV3-1
d_call: NA
j_call: TRBJ2-3
clone_size: NA
cdr3_nt: TGTGCCAGCAGCCACCAAGATACGCAGTATTTT
cdr3_aa: CASSHQDTQYF

v_call: TRBV18
d_call: NA
j_call: TRBJ2-1
clone_size: NA
cdr3_nt: TGTGCCAGCTCCCTGTCCGGCGGTAATGAGCAGTTCTTC
cdr3_aa: CASSLSGGNEQFF

v_call: TRBV4-2
d_call: NA
j_call: TRBJ2-3
clone_size: NA
cdr3_nt: TGTGCCAGCAGCCAAGTGGTACTAGATGGGACAGATACGCAGTATTTT
cdr3_aa: CASSQVVLDGTDTQYF

v_call: TRBV19
d_call: TRBD1
j_call: TRBJ1-1
clone_size: NA
cdr3_nt: TGTGCCAGTAGTTCGACAGGGGGCACTGAAGCTTTCTTT
cdr3_aa: CASSSTGGTEAFF

v_call: TRBV30
d_call: NA
j_call: TRBJ2-5
clone_size: once
cdr3_nt: TGTGCCTGGATGTGGGACTCCAAGGAGACCCAGTACTTC
cdr3_aa: CAWMWDSKETQYF

v_call: TRBV5-4
d_call: NA
j_call: TRBJ1-1
clone_size: NA
cdr3_nt: TGTGCCAGCAGCTTAAGGGATCGCGACACTGAAGCTTTCTTT
cdr3_aa: CASSLRDRDTEAFF

v_call: TRBV20-1
d_call: NA
j_call: TRBJ1-3
clone_size: NA
cdr3_nt: TGCAGTGCTACCACAGGGTGGGTCCGAAACACCATATATTTT
cdr3_aa: CSATTGWVRNTIYF

v_call: TRBV9
d_call: NA
j_call: TRBJ1-6
clone_size: NA
cdr3_nt: TGTGCCAGCAGCGTAGAGGAGGGGCGCAGGTCACCCCTCCACTTT
cdr3_aa: CASSVEEGRRSPLHF

v_call: TRBV6-1
d_call: NA
j_call: TRBJ2-1
clone_size: NA
cdr3_nt: TGTGCCAGCAGTGAGACTAACGCGCCTAACAATGAGCAGTTCTTC
cdr3_aa: CASSETNAPNNEQFF

v_call: TRBV19
d_call: TRBD2
j_call: TRBJ2-7
clone_size: NA
cdr3_nt: TGTGCCAGTAGTGCAGCTAGCGGGGGCTCCTACGAGCAGTACTTC
cdr3_aa: CASSAASGGSYEQYF

v_call: TRBV19
d_call: NA
j_call: TRBJ1-4
clone_size: once
cdr3_nt: TGTGCCAGTAGTATTGGTCGCCTCGGTGAAAAACTGTTTTTT
cdr3_aa: CASSIGRLGEKLFF

v_call: TRBV15
d_call: NA
j_call: TRBJ2-5
clone_size: NA
cdr3_nt: TGTGCCACCAGCAGCCTTGGTAGGGGTGAGACCCAGTACTTC
cdr3_aa: CATSSLGRGETQYF

v_call: TRBV28
d_call: TRBD2
j_call: TRBJ2-7
clone_size: few
cdr3_nt: TGTGCCAGCAGGTTGACTAGCGGAGCTTACGAGCAGTACTTC
cdr3_aa: CASRLTSGAYEQYF

v_call: TRBV5-1
d_call: TRBD1
j_call: TRBJ2-7
clone_size: NA
cdr3_nt: TGCGCCAGCAGCTCGGGACAGGGTTTTTTCTACGAGCAGTACTTC
cdr3_aa: CASSSGQGFFYEQYF

v_call: TRBV25-1
d_call: NA
j_call: TRBJ2-7
clone_size: NA
cdr3_nt: TGTGCCAGCGGAGGGGCCGGGGAGCAGTACTTC
cdr3_aa: CASGGAGEQYF

v_call: TRBV5-1
d_call: NA
j_call: TRBJ1-5
clone_size: NA
cdr3_nt: TGCGCCAGCAGCCCGGCAGGGCTAGATCAGCCCCAGCATTTT
cdr3_aa: CASSPAGLDQPQHF

v_call: TRBV7-9
d_call: NA
j_call: TRBJ1-4
clone_size: NA
cdr3_nt: TGTGCCAGCAGCTCAGCCCCCACCGATGGTAATGAAAAACTGTTTTTT
cdr3_aa: CASSSAPTDGNEKLFF

v_call: TRBV7-9
d_call: TRBD2
j_call: TRBJ2-1
clone_size: NA
cdr3_nt: TGTGCCAGCAGCCTCCGGACTAGCGGGGGACCCTACAATGAGCAGTTCTTC
cdr3_aa: CASSLRTSGGPYNEQFF

v_call: TRBV6-2/TRBV6-3
d_call: TRBD2
j_call: TRBJ2-5
clone_size: NA
cdr3_nt: TGTGCCAGCATTGGAGCGGGGCAAGAGACCCAGTACTTC
cdr3_aa: CASIGAGQETQYF

v_call: TRBV27
d_call: NA
j_call: TRBJ2-5
clone_size: NA
cdr3_nt: TGTGCCAGCAGTTTGGGTGCCGCAGAGACCCAGTACTTC
cdr3_aa: CASSLGAAETQYF

v_call: TRBV27
d_call: TRBD1
j_call: TRBJ1-5
clone_size: NA
cdr3_nt: TGTGCCAGCAGTTCATCGACAGGGACACAGCCCCAGCATTTT
cdr3_aa: CASSSSTGTQPQHF

v_call: TRBV20-1
d_call: NA
j_call: TRBJ2-5
clone_size: NA
cdr3_nt: TGCAGTGCAGGATCAATTTCCGGGGGGCCTGAGACCCAGTACTTC
cdr3_aa: CSAGSISGGPETQYF

v_call: TRBV20-1
d_call: TRBD1
j_call: TRBJ2-3
clone_size: NA
cdr3_nt: TGCAGTGCTAGCTGGGACAGGGGGCACACAGATACGCAGTATTTT
cdr3_aa: CSASWDRGHTDTQYF

v_call: TRBV13
d_call: NA
j_call: TRBJ1-1
clone_size: NA
cdr3_nt: TGTGCCAGCAGCAAAACAGGCCTGAACACTGAAGCTTTCTTT
cdr3_aa: CASSKTGLNTEAFF

v_call: TRBV9
d_call: NA
j_call: TRBJ1-1
clone_size: NA
cdr3_nt: TGTGCCAGCAGCGTAGGGATGAACACTGAAGCTTTCTTT
cdr3_aa: CASSVGMNTEAFF

v_call: TRBV6-5
d_call: NA
j_call: TRBJ1-2
clone_size: NA
cdr3_nt: TGTGCCAGCAGACCGGGCCCCCTGCGGCATGGCTACACCTTC
cdr3_aa: CASRPGPLRHGYTF

v_call: TRBV15
d_call: NA
j_call: TRBJ1-1
clone_size: few
cdr3_nt: TGTGCCACCAGCCCCCCAGAAGGTCTCACTGAAGCTTTCTTT
cdr3_aa: CATSPPEGLTEAFF

v_call: TRBV7-2
d_call: TRBD1
j_call: TRBJ2-3
clone_size: NA
cdr3_nt: TGTGCCAGCAGCCAAGGGACAGACACAGATACGCAGTATTTT
cdr3_aa: CASSQGTDTDTQYF

v_call: TRBV30
d_call: NA
j_call: TRBJ1-5
clone_size: NA
cdr3_nt: TGTGCCTGGAGTGTAAGCCTGGAGAGGGAGGGGCGGCAGCCCCAGCATTTT
cdr3_aa: CAWSVSLEREGRQPQHF

v_call: TRBV4-3
d_call: NA
j_call: TRBJ2-2
clone_size: NA
cdr3_nt: TGCGCCAGCAGCCTGCGCGGGATTTCCACCGGGGAGCTGTTTTTT
cdr3_aa: CASSLRGISTGELFF

v_call: TRBV5-5
d_call: TRBD2
j_call: TRBJ2-1
clone_size: NA
cdr3_nt: TGTGCCAGCAGCCGATTTTCGGGGGGAGAGCAGTTCTTC
cdr3_aa: CASSRFSGGEQFF

v_call: TRBV6-2/TRBV6-3
d_call: NA
j_call: TRBJ2-6
clone_size: few
cdr3_nt: TGTGCCAGCAGTTACTCTGGGGCCAACGTCCTGACTTTC
cdr3_aa: CASSYSGANVLTF

v_call: TRBV20-1
d_call: TRBD2
j_call: TRBJ2-7
clone_size: NA
cdr3_nt: TGCAGTGCTAGGTCTCTAGCGGGAGGAATCTACGAGCAGTACTTC
cdr3_aa: CSARSLAGGIYEQYF

v_call: TRBV23-1
d_call: NA
j_call: TRBJ2-7
clone_size: NA
cdr3_nt: TGCGCCAGCAGTTTTAGGTTACTCTACGAGCAGTACTTC
cdr3_aa: CASSFRLLYEQYF

v_call: TRBV30
d_call: TRBD2
j_call: TRBJ2-5
clone_size: once
cdr3_nt: TGTGCCCTGAGACTTACGCTTCCGCGGGGGTCAGAGACCCAGTACTTC
cdr3_aa: CALRLTLPRGSETQYF

v_call: TRBV6-5
d_call: NA
j_call: TRBJ1-1
clone_size: once
cdr3_nt: TGTGCCAGCAGTTACTCGATTCCCCTAACTGAAGCTTTCTTT
cdr3_aa: CASSYSIPLTEAFF

v_call: TRBV5-1
d_call: NA
j_call: TRBJ2-7
clone_size: NA
cdr3_nt: TGCGCCAGCAGCTTCCCCAGGCCTTACGAGCAGTACTTC
cdr3_aa: CASSFPRPYEQYF

v_call: TRBV20-1
d_call: TRBD1
j_call: TRBJ2-7
clone_size: few
cdr3_nt: TGCAGTGTACCGGGACAGGGGTACGAGCAGTACTTC
cdr3_aa: CSVPGQGYEQYF